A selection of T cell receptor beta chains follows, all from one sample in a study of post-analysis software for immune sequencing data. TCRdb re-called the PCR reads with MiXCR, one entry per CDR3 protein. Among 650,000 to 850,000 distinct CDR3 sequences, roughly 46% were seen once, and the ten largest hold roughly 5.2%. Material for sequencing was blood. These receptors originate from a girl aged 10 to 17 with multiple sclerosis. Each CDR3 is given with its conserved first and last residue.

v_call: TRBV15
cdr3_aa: CATSRDLMGEQFF

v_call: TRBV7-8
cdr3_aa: CASTTGTGVNEQYF

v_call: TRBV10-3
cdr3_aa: CAISGGMPYNEQFF

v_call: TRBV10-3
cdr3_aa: CASSERGIETQYF

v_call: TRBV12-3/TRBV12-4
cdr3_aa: CASTRGYSNQPQHF

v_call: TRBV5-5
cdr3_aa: CASSLTANMNTEAFF

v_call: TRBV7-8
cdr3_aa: CASSSVARTSYYEQYF

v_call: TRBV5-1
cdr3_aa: CASSQGQVADEQYF

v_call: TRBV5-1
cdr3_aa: CASSSDNPPYGYTF

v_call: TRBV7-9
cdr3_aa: CASSPGETQYF

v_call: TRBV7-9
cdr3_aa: CASSLKGIRQPMLSTGELFF

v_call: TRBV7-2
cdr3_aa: CASSFLKRDAQSSTDTQYF

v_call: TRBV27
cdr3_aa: CASSLSSQEQFF

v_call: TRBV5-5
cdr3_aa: CASSYRGRMVTDTQYF

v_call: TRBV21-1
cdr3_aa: CASSKGPVAGIPNTGELFF

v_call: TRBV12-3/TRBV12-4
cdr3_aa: CASSSGTGVGAFF

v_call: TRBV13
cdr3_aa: CASSRRTSGSSETQYF

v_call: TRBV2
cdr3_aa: CASSPGTGGRETQYF

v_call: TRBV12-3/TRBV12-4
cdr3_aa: CASSFMTGPVKLFF

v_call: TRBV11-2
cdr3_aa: CASSLPPGHDNEQFF

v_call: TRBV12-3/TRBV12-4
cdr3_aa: CASSRDSNLQETQYF

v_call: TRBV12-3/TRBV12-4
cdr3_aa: CASSLDRGQVSPEAFF

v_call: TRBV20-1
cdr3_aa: CSAPGTSGMGNEQFF

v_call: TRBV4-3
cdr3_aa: CASSPHVAYEQYF

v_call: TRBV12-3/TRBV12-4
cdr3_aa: CASSLASGDRTDTQYF

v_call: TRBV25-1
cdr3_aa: CASSEAQGLAGTDTQYF

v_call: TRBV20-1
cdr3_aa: CSARKDSNSYEQYF

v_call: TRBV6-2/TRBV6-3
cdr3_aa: CASSFVPGELGETQYF

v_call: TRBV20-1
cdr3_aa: CSARDEAGTDTQYF

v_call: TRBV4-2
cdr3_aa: CASSQTPSWEQYF

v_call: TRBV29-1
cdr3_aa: CSVEDRESAKNIQYF

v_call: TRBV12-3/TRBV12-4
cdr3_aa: CASSTFSDSLLSYGYTF

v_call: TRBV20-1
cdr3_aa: CSGTSGGEETQYF

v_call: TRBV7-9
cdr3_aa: CASSLGKPLETQYF

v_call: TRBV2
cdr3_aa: CASSEGDSFYEQYF

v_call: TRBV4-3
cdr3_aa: CASSPRLGGGDEQFF